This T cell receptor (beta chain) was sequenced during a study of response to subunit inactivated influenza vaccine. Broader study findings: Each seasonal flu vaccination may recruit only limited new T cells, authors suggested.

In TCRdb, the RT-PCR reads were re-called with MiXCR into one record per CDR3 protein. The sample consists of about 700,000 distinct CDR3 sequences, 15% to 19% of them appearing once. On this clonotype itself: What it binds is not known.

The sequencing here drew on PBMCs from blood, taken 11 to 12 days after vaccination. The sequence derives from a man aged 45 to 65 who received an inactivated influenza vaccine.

The DNA of the CDR3 is TGCAGTGCTAGAGATCCCCTGAGCAGCTCCTACGAGCAGTACTTC. Amino acid sequence: CSARDPLSSSYEQYF. The chain carries TRBV20-1 and TRBJ2-7; D gene ambiguous. The V gene's germline CDR1 is DFQATT and CDR2 SNEGSKA (reference sequence). The CDR3 runs 15 residues. V lost 0 bases, J lost 0 bases, and 12 bases lay in between.